This T cell receptor beta chain was documented in a study of response to subunit inactivated influenza vaccine. Germline V gives CDR1 MNHNS, CDR2 SASEGT. Trimming took 7 bases from V and 4 from J; bases not matched to a gene: 5. CDR3 length: 14 amino acids. TCRdb reanalysed the RT-PCR reads using MiXCR and keeps one entry per CDR3 protein. This sample has hundreds of thousands of distinct CDR3 sequences; approximately 10% occur once, and the top ten carry 9.5% to 12%. The sample also formed part of further work on T cells expressing NK-cell markers. That source adds: It was by 5'RACE template switching with UMIs that TCR beta cDNA was made. From sorted CD3+CD56+NKG2C+, CD3+CD56+NKG2C- and CD3+CD56-NKG2C+ T cells came the TCR beta repertoires.

The sample here was PBMCs from blood, taken on the day of vaccination. The receptor was isolated from a man between 50 and 59 years old who received an inactivated influenza vaccine. The chain has TRBV6-1 and TRBJ2-3; 10 bases line up with TRBD2. The CDR3 reads CASTLAGDADTQYF. The CDR3 nucleotides read TGTGCCAGCACGCTAGCGGGAGATGCAGATACGCAGTATTTT.